The 22 T cell receptor beta chains in this list originate from one sample, sequenced in a study of low-dose radiotherapy and immunotherapy resistance in tumors. First-strand cDNA used TRAV- and TRBV-specific primers, covering alpha and beta chains. TCR amplification used about 20 PCR cycles, a constant-region primer and a V-primer adapter. TCRdb passed the reads through MiXCR, listing each CDR3 protein once. The sample has 5,600 or so distinct CDR3 sequences, 82% seen once. Receptors originate from a human donor with advanced metastatic prostate, ovarian, gallbladder or colorectal cancer (not recorded which). This table probably holds off-target reads from a library built for another chain.

To note about this clonotype: A read error may produce the germline difference seen at one junction end. V is TRBV7-6 and J is TRBJ2-7; 8 bases line up with TRBD1. This CDR3 has 13 residues. Germline CDR1 SGHVS, CDR2 FNYEAQ. The CDR3 protein is CASSADRGGEQYF. The CDR3 DNA follows: TGTGCTAGCAGCGCCGACAGGGGAGGTGAGCAGTACTTC.

The chain links TRBV12-3 or TRBV12-4 to TRBJ1-5, with D unresolved. Trimming took 9 bases from V and 9 from J, leaving 9 bases between them. CDR3 length equals 10 residues. DNA of the CDR3: TGTGCCAGGCTTGGTCCGCCCCAGCATTTT. Its protein is CARLGPPQHF.

V usage is TRBV7-9 and J usage is TRBJ1-1, with D unclear. Germline values: CDR1 SEHNR, CDR2 FQNEAQ (reference sequence). V lost 5 bases to trimming and J lost 11 bases, with 15 bases between them. The CDR3 spans 12 residues. CDR3 loop: CASSRTDTTAFF. Written as DNA, the CDR3 is TGTGCCAGCAGCCGAACCGATACTACGGCTTTCTTT.

A few counts support this clonotype. The J gene is TRBJ1-3, the V gene TRBV3-1; the D is unclear. This CDR3 spans 13 amino acids. Germline CDR1 reads LGHDT; CDR2 reads YNNKEL (reference sequence). V was clipped by 0 bases and J by 2 bases, with 2 bases between them. The CDR3 loop is CASSQDTGNTIYF. The CDR3 bases are TGTGCCAGCAGCCAAGATACTGGAAACACCATATATTTT.

The chain joins TRBV27 to TRBJ2-2, with 10 bases identical to TRBD2. The J segment lost 4 bases and the V segment lost 6 bases, leaving 2 bases of the junction unmatched. CDR1 and CDR2 (germline): MNHEY, SMNVEV (reference sequence). The length of the CDR3 is 14 residues. In nucleotides, the CDR3 is TGTGCCAGCAGCGGACTAGCGGCCACCGGGGAGCTGTTTTTT. Translating it yields CASSGLAATGELFF.

CDR3 amino acids: CAIAQGNYGYTF. The CDR3 DNA is TGTGCCATCGCACAGGGTAACTATGGCTACACCTTC. The V and J genes are TRBV28 and TRBJ1-2, with D possibly TRBD1 on 6 matching bases. Trimming left V 10 bases short and J 1 base short, with 10 bases between. CDR1 is MDHEN and CDR2 is SYDVKM in the germline V gene. This CDR3 comprises 12 residues.

The V call is TRBV2, the J call TRBJ1-3, with 9 bases fitting TRBD1. The germline CDR1 and CDR2 sequences are SNHLY and FYNNEI. Trimming cost V 6 bases and J 4 bases; bases outside gene matches: 16. CDR3 size: 18 residues. The CDR3: CASSARKTGTGPGNTIYF. As DNA, the CDR3 is TGTGCCAGCAGCGCAAGAAAAACCGGGACAGGGCCGGGAAACACCATATATTTT.

About this clonotype itself: The junction shows a germline mismatch at one end, possibly a read error. The chain employs TRBV5-3 and TRBJ1-3, with 7 bases lining up with TRBD1. TRBV5-3 is filed as an ORF, its function uncertain. This CDR3 is built from 16 residues. DNA of the CDR3: TGTGCCAGCAGCTTGGAGGGGGCCCTCTCTGGAAACACCATATATTTT. Translating gives CASSLEGALSGNTIYF.

This clonotype was recorded once. The chain recombines TRBV28 with TRBJ1-5, with unresolved D. The CDR3 sequence is 13 residues long. Trimming pared 7 bases from V and 2 bases from J, leaving 9 bases between. Germline assignment: CDR1 MDHEN and CDR2 SYDVKM. The CDR3 loop is CASKVGGNQPQHF. DNA for the CDR3: TGTGCCAGCAAAGTCGGGGGCAATCAGCCCCAGCATTTT.

The genes are TRBV28 and TRBJ1-5; D is uncertain. The CDR3 runs to 12 residues. In germline, CDR1 is MDHEN, CDR2 SYDVKM. Trimming pared 2 bases from V and 6 bases from J, leaving 5 bases between. The CDR3 DNA reads as TGTGCCAGCAGTTTACGACCTCAGCCCCAGCATTTT. This codes for CASSLRPQPQHF.

The rearrangement joins TRBV20-1 to TRBJ2-5, with D perhaps matching TRBD1 or TRBD2 (5 bases each). This CDR3 has 13 residues. Trimming shortened V by 2 bases and J by 3 bases, and 10 bases separated the two germline ends. Per the germline V gene, CDR1 is DFQATT and CDR2 is SNEGSKA (reference sequence). The CDR3 coding sequence is TGCAGTGCTAGATGGGGGAATGAAGAGACCCAGTACTTC. It is translated as CSARWGNEETQYF.

There are a few counts of this clonotype. The rearrangement links TRBV12-3 or TRBV12-4 to TRBJ2-3, with 8 bases aligning to TRBD2. The CDR3 covers 13 residues. Trimming cost V 6 bases and J 5 bases; bases outside gene matches: 4. The CDR3 DNA sequence: TGTGCCAGCAGCCCCGGGGGGGGAGATACGCAGTATTTT. It yields the protein CASSPGGGDTQYF.

The DNA of the CDR3 is TGTGCCAGCAGCTTGACAGGGACCTACGAGCAGTACTTC. Protein: CASSLTGTYEQYF. The chain is built from TRBV5-6 and TRBJ2-7; D may be TRBD1 (6 bases). The CDR3 extends over 13 amino acids. In germline, CDR1 is SGHDT, CDR2 YYEEEE. Trimming pared 1 base from V and 2 bases from J, leaving 7 bases between.

Worth noting for this clonotype: A read error may account for a junction end that differs from germline. The J gene is TRBJ2-5, the V gene TRBV7-7; 8 positions match TRBD2. The CDR3 is 15 amino acids. Germline loops: CDR1 SSHAT, CDR2 FNYEAQ (reference sequence). The CDR3 loop is CASSLTRGRRETQYF. Written as DNA, the CDR3 is TGTGCTAGCAGCTTAACCCGCGGGAGGAGGGAGACCCAGTACTTC.

This sequence joins TRBV6-2 or TRBV6-3 and TRBJ2-3; unclear D gene. Trimming stripped 5 bases from V and 5 bases from J, with 2 bases between. The CDR3 contains 10 residues. CDR1 MNHEY and CDR2 SVGEGT come from the germline V gene. CDR3 region: CASSGDTQYF. As DNA, the CDR3 is TGTGCCAGCAGTGGAGATACGCAGTATTTT.

The V call is TRBV20-1, the J call TRBJ2-1; 11 bases line up with TRBD2. The V and J ends lost 3 bases and 7 bases, in that order; junction bases with no gene match: 8. Looked up from germline, CDR1 is DFQATT and CDR2 is SNEGSKA (reference sequence). The CDR3 is made up of 15 amino acids. DNA of the CDR3: TGCAGTGCTAGTTCGGGACTAGCGGATCTAAATGAGCAGTTCTTC. It is translated as CSASSGLADLNEQFF.

A few counts support this clonotype. This chain links TRBV24-1 with TRBJ2-3; D gene unclear. This CDR3 has 15 residues. V lost 4 bases to trimming and J lost 0 bases, with 10 bases between them. Germline values: CDR1 KGHDR, CDR2 SFDVKD. The CDR3 reads CATSDGLSSTDTQYF. CDR3 in DNA: TGTGCCACCAGTGACGGGCTATCTAGCACAGATACGCAGTATTTT.

The chain combines TRBV6-2 or TRBV6-3 with TRBJ2-7, with TRBD2 matching over 9 bases. V was clipped by 6 bases and J by 0 bases; unmatched bases: 3. This CDR3 contains 14 residues. Germline V gene data show CDR1 as MNHEY and CDR2 as SVGEGT. The CDR3 loop reads CASRRTSVSYEQYF. The CDR3 DNA reads as TGTGCCAGCAGGAGGACTAGCGTCTCCTACGAGCAGTACTTC.

The chain recombines TRBV28 with TRBJ1-6; the D gene is possibly TRBD1 (5 bases). With 7 bases removed from V and 10 bases from J, the gap between germline ends came to 20 bases. The CDR3 extends over 15 amino acids. The germline V gene encodes CDR1 MDHEN and CDR2 SYDVKM. As DNA, the CDR3 is TGTGCCAGCATCCCTAGTGGGAGTTCAGGGTCACCCCTCCACTTT. The encoded protein is CASIPSGSSGSPLHF. Looking up the rest from reference TRBV28 and TRBJ1-6 gives the full variable domain: DVKVTQSSRYLVKRTGEKVFLECVQDMDHENMFWYRQDPGLGLRLIYFSYDVKMKEKGDIPEGYSVSREKKERFSLILESASTNQTSMYLCASIPSGSSGSPLHFGNGTRLTVT.

The chain combines TRBV9 with TRBJ1-6; D gene unclear. The CDR3 has 15 residues. Trimming cost V 8 bases and J 5 bases, with 17 bases left between them. Per germline, CDR1 SGDLS and CDR2 YYNGEE. The CDR3 bases are TGTGCCAGGCGCCTCAGGAGAATTCATAATTCACCCCTCCACTTT. Encoded protein: CARRLRRIHNSPLHF.

This chain links TRBV4-2 with TRBJ2-7, with D maybe TRBD1 (6 bases). The CDR3 is made up of 18 amino acids. The V and J ends lost 0 bases and 2 bases respectively, with 20 bases between them. Germline V gene lookup returns CDR1 LGHNA and CDR2 YNFKEQ. Written as DNA, the CDR3 is TGTGCCAGCAGCCAAGACAGGGGCTTAGGGCTCGGCACCTACGAGCAGTACTTC. This sequence encodes CASSQDRGLGLGTYEQYF.

As regards this clonotype: At one end the junction does not follow the germline gene, possibly because of a read error. The rearrangement uses TRBV5-4 and TRBJ2-1; a weak D match, TRBD1 (5 bases). Germline V CDR1 and CDR2: SGHNT, YYREEE (reference sequence). The length of the CDR3 is 12 residues. CDR3: CASSFRQGELFF. In nucleotides, the CDR3 is TGTGCCAGCAGCTTTCGGCAGGGCGAGCTGTTCTTC.